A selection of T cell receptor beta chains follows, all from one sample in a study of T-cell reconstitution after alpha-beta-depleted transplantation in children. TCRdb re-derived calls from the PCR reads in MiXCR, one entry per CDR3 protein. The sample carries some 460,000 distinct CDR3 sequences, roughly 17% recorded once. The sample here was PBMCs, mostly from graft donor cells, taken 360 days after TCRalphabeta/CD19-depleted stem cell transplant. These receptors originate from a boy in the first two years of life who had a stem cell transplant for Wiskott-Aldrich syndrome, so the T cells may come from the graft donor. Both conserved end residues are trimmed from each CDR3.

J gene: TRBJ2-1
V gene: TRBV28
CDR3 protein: ASVQDTYNEQF

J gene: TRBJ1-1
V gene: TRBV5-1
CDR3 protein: ASSLGRGVRGTEAF

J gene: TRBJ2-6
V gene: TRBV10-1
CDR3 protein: ASSDKELDSSGDNVLT

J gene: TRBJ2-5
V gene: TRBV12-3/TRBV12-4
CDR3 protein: ASSLVAGGLQETQY

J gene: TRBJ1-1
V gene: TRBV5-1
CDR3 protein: ASSVSGGNTEAF

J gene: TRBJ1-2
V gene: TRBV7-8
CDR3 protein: ASSLVGQRHERYYGYT

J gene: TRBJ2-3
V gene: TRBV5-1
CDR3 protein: ASSYLAGGTDTQY

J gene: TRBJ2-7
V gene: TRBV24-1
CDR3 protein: ATSGSGPVYEQY

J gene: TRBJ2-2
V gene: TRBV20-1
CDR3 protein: SAYWDDLPGELF

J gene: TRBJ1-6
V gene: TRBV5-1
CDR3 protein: ASSLAGDSPLH

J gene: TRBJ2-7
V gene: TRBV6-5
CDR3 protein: ASRTRDRGYEQY

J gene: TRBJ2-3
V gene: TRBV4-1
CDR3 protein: ASSQTGLAGMTDTQY

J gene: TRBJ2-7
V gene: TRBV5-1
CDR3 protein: ASSLTSELYEQY

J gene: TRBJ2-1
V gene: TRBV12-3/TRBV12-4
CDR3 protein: ASSFFPNNEQF

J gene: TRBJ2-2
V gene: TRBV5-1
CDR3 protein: ASRGLADTGELF

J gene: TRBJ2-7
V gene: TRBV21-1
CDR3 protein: VLGPSYEQY

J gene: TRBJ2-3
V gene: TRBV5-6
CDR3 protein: ASSSRGLARDTQY

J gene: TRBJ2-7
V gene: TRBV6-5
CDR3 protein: ASSYAGTGGFEQY

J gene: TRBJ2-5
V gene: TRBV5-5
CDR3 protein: ASSFTQETQY

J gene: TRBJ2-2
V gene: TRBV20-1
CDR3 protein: SARPRDGFSGELF

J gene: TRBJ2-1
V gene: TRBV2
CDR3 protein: ASSEAYRGNEQF

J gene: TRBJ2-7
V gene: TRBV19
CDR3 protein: ASSAMTGYYEQY

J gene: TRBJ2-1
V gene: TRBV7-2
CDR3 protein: ASSFGREDEQF

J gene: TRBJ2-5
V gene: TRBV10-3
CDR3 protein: AISDGGPETQY

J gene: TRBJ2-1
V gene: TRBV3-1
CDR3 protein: ASSPRANRDRGAGSLRDEQF

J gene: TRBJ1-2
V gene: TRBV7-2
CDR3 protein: ASSLTGQGNYGYT

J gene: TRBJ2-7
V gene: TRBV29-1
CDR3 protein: SVEAGSGSYEQY

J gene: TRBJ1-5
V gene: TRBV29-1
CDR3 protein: SAKTGSNQPQH